The rows below give T cell receptor beta chains drawn from one sample of a study of early T cells in non-severe SARS-CoV-2 infection. A single record per CDR3 protein comes from TCRdb applying MiXCR to the 5' RACE reads. Of about 19,000 distinct CDR3 sequences in the sample, around 4.4% were seen once. Sample: whole blood. The receptors derive from an adult who was a healthcare worker with PCR-confirmed SARS-CoV-2 infection or an uninfected control (not recorded which). CDR3s include the opening cysteine and the closing phenylalanine or tryptophan. D genes are given only for firm matches. Only some rows state a clone size, as once, few, many or a class for expanded clones.

J gene: TRBJ2-5
clone size: many
D gene: .
V gene: TRBV29-1
CDR3 DNA: TGCAGCGTTGAATACAGTGAGACCCAGTACTTC
CDR3 protein: CSVEYSETQYF

J gene: TRBJ2-5
clone size: many
D gene: TRBD2
V gene: TRBV7-2
CDR3 DNA: TGTGCCAGCAGCTTGGGTAGCGGGGGGCCTCCCGGGGCCCAGTACTTC
CDR3 protein: CASSLGSGGPPGAQYF

J gene: TRBJ2-1
clone size: many
D gene: .
V gene: TRBV29-1
CDR3 DNA: TGCAGCGGCCGGGACACAAGATACAATGAGCAGTTCTTC
CDR3 protein: CSGRDTRYNEQFF

J gene: TRBJ1-1
clone size: .
D gene: .
V gene: TRBV7-8
CDR3 DNA: TGTGCCAGCAGCTCGCCGGTGGGGGTAATGAACACTGAAGCTTTCTTT
CDR3 protein: CASSSPVGVMNTEAFF

J gene: TRBJ1-2
clone size: many
D gene: TRBD1
V gene: TRBV12-3/TRBV12-4
CDR3 DNA: TGTGCCAGCAGTTTTGGGACAGGGGTTGGCTACACCTTC
CDR3 protein: CASSFGTGVGYTF

J gene: TRBJ1-1
clone size: medium-sized
D gene: .
V gene: TRBV11-2
CDR3 DNA: TGTGCCAGCAGCTTAGCCGGGAACATGAACACTGAAGCTTTCTTT
CDR3 protein: CASSLAGNMNTEAFF

J gene: TRBJ1-3
clone size: few
D gene: .
V gene: TRBV29-1
CDR3 DNA: TGCAGCGTTGTAGGGTCGGCAGAGAGCTCTGGAAACACCATATATTTT
CDR3 protein: CSVVGSAESSGNTIYF

J gene: TRBJ1-5
clone size: medium-sized
D gene: .
V gene: TRBV20-1
CDR3 DNA: TGCAGTGCAGTCGACAGGTCGTATAGCAATCAGCCCCAGCATTTT
CDR3 protein: CSAVDRSYSNQPQHF

J gene: TRBJ1-2
clone size: few
D gene: .
V gene: TRBV5-1
CDR3 DNA: TGCGCCAGCAGCCCTGACCCCTTTCAGGCTGCAGCTAACTATGGCTACACCTTC
CDR3 protein: CASSPDPFQAAANYGYTF

J gene: TRBJ2-7
clone size: .
D gene: .
V gene: TRBV6-2/TRBV6-3
CDR3 DNA: TGTGCCAGTACCGGGTTCTACGAGCAGTACTTC
CDR3 protein: CASTGFYEQYF

J gene: TRBJ2-7
clone size: .
D gene: .
V gene: TRBV7-9
CDR3 DNA: TGTGCCGGGGGGACCGGCGGGTCCGAGCAGTACTTC
CDR3 protein: CAGGTGGSEQYF

J gene: TRBJ2-3
clone size: many
D gene: TRBD1
V gene: TRBV7-3
CDR3 DNA: TGTGCCAGCAGCTTAATAGGGGACAGGGGGCACACAGATACGCAGTATTTT
CDR3 protein: CASSLIGDRGHTDTQYF

J gene: TRBJ1-6
clone size: few
D gene: .
V gene: TRBV6-2/TRBV6-3
CDR3 DNA: TGTGCCAGCAGTTTGGACGGGGGGGTGTATAATTCACCCCTCCACTTT
CDR3 protein: CASSLDGGVYNSPLHF

J gene: TRBJ2-5
clone size: many
D gene: TRBD1
V gene: TRBV5-1
CDR3 DNA: TGCGCCAGCAGCCGCGCTCCCGGGACAGAAGAGACCCAGTACTTC
CDR3 protein: CASSRAPGTEETQYF

J gene: TRBJ2-1
clone size: many
D gene: .
V gene: TRBV7-2
CDR3 DNA: TGTGCCAGCAGCCCCAGGGACTTTCCTCTCTACAATGAGCAGTTCTTC
CDR3 protein: CASSPRDFPLYNEQFF

J gene: TRBJ2-5
clone size: many
D gene: .
V gene: TRBV30
CDR3 DNA: TGTGCCTGGACAAGGGGGCAAGAGACCCAGTACTTC
CDR3 protein: CAWTRGQETQYF

J gene: TRBJ2-1
clone size: many
D gene: TRBD2
V gene: TRBV19
CDR3 DNA: TGTGCCAGTAGTATTTCGGCGGGGGGCCGCGATGAGCAGTTCTTC
CDR3 protein: CASSISAGGRDEQFF

J gene: TRBJ1-1
clone size: medium-sized
D gene: .
V gene: TRBV6-2/TRBV6-3
CDR3 DNA: TGTGCCAGCAGTGGGACGGAGAACACTGAAGCTTTCTTT
CDR3 protein: CASSGTENTEAFF

J gene: TRBJ2-1
clone size: many
D gene: .
V gene: TRBV12-3/TRBV12-4
CDR3 DNA: TGTGCCAGCAGTCGGTTGGGGTACAATGAGCAGTTCTTC
CDR3 protein: CASSRLGYNEQFF

J gene: TRBJ2-7
clone size: many
D gene: .
V gene: TRBV20-1
CDR3 DNA: TGCAGTGCTGGTCGGGACTCCTACGAGCAGTACTTC
CDR3 protein: CSAGRDSYEQYF

J gene: TRBJ1-6
clone size: many
D gene: TRBD1
V gene: TRBV30
CDR3 DNA: TGTGCCTGGGGACAGGGGAACTCACCCCTCCACTTT
CDR3 protein: CAWGQGNSPLHF

J gene: TRBJ2-3
clone size: many
D gene: .
V gene: TRBV7-9
CDR3 DNA: TGTGCCAGCAGCCCTAGTGGACGGTCGGGTACGCAGTATTTT
CDR3 protein: CASSPSGRSGTQYF

J gene: TRBJ2-2
clone size: many
D gene: .
V gene: TRBV19
CDR3 DNA: TGTGCCAGTAGTTATCTGGGCAGCGCGAACACCGGGGAGCTGTTTTTT
CDR3 protein: CASSYLGSANTGELFF

J gene: TRBJ2-2
clone size: many
D gene: .
V gene: TRBV7-9
CDR3 DNA: TGTGCCAGCAGCTTACCGGGACTTACGAACACCGGGGAGCTGTTTTTT
CDR3 protein: CASSLPGLTNTGELFF

J gene: TRBJ1-1
clone size: many
D gene: .
V gene: TRBV7-2
CDR3 DNA: TGTGCCAGCAGCTTCCGGTTAGGTGAGAGCACTGAAGCTTTCTTT
CDR3 protein: CASSFRLGESTEAFF

J gene: TRBJ1-2
clone size: many
D gene: .
V gene: TRBV6-1
CDR3 DNA: TGTGCCAGCAGTGAAGCTATGCGGGCCTATGGCTACACCTTC
CDR3 protein: CASSEAMRAYGYTF

J gene: TRBJ1-1
clone size: medium-sized
D gene: TRBD1
V gene: TRBV18
CDR3 DNA: TGTGCCAGCTCACCACGATCAGGGGGAGCGGGCACTGAAGCTTTCTTT
CDR3 protein: CASSPRSGGAGTEAFF

J gene: TRBJ1-2
clone size: many
D gene: .
V gene: TRBV11-2
CDR3 DNA: TGTGCCAGCAGCTTAGACCAAGCGAATGGCTACACCTTC
CDR3 protein: CASSLDQANGYTF

J gene: TRBJ1-5
clone size: many
D gene: .
V gene: TRBV29-1
CDR3 DNA: TGCAGCGTTGTCGTCAGGGGTCAGCCCCAGCATTTT
CDR3 protein: CSVVVRGQPQHF

J gene: TRBJ1-2
clone size: many
D gene: .
V gene: TRBV5-6
CDR3 DNA: TGTGCCAGCAGCCTACAGGGTTTTGAGTATGGCTACACCTTC
CDR3 protein: CASSLQGFEYGYTF

J gene: TRBJ1-4
clone size: many
D gene: .
V gene: TRBV5-1
CDR3 DNA: TGCGCCAGCAGCTCCCAGACAAATGAAAAACTGTTTTTT
CDR3 protein: CASSSQTNEKLFF

J gene: TRBJ1-6
clone size: many
D gene: .
V gene: TRBV11-2
CDR3 DNA: TGTGCCAGCAGCCCTCAAGGGAATTCACCCCTCCACTTT
CDR3 protein: CASSPQGNSPLHF

J gene: TRBJ1-2
clone size: many
D gene: .
V gene: TRBV18
CDR3 DNA: TGTGCCAGCTCACCCGGGGCTGAAGGCTACACCTTC
CDR3 protein: CASSPGAEGYTF

J gene: TRBJ1-6
clone size: large
D gene: .
V gene: TRBV15
CDR3 DNA: TGTGCCACCAGCAGAAACAGGGATCCGAATTCACCCCTCCACTTT
CDR3 protein: CATSRNRDPNSPLHF

J gene: TRBJ2-7
clone size: many
D gene: TRBD1
V gene: TRBV10-3
CDR3 DNA: TGTGCCATCTCAATTCCGGGACAGGGGGCTGGCGAGCAGTACTTC
CDR3 protein: CAISIPGQGAGEQYF

J gene: TRBJ1-5
clone size: many
D gene: .
V gene: TRBV29-1
CDR3 DNA: TGCAGCGTTGAAGAGGTCCGCAATCAGCCCCAGCATTTT
CDR3 protein: CSVEEVRNQPQHF

J gene: TRBJ2-1
clone size: medium-sized
D gene: .
V gene: TRBV20-1
CDR3 DNA: TGCAGTGCTACCGGGCCAAACCCCGACAATGAGCAGTTCTTC
CDR3 protein: CSATGPNPDNEQFF

J gene: TRBJ2-3
clone size: .
D gene: .
V gene: TRBV5-8
CDR3 DNA: TGTGCCAGCAGCAGGGTTTTAGGTACAGATACGCAGTATTTT
CDR3 protein: CASSRVLGTDTQYF

J gene: TRBJ1-3
clone size: .
D gene: .
V gene: TRBV20-1
CDR3 DNA: TGCAGTGCTAGTAGCGGGTTCTCTGGAAACACCATATATTTT
CDR3 protein: CSASSGFSGNTIYF

J gene: TRBJ1-1
clone size: many
D gene: .
V gene: TRBV30
CDR3 DNA: TGTGCTGGGCGCTCCCTTGAAGCTTTCTTT
CDR3 protein: CAGRSLEAFF

J gene: TRBJ2-7
clone size: many
D gene: .
V gene: TRBV6-1
CDR3 DNA: TGTGCCAGCAGCCCTACCTACGAGCAGTACTTC
CDR3 protein: CASSPTYEQYF

J gene: TRBJ1-6
clone size: many
D gene: .
V gene: TRBV5-4
CDR3 DNA: TGTGCCAGCACCCTCTTTGCGGGGCATTCACCCCTCCACTTT
CDR3 protein: CASTLFAGHSPLHF

J gene: TRBJ2-3
clone size: many
D gene: .
V gene: TRBV15
CDR3 DNA: TGTGCCACCAGCAGAGACGTAGATACGCAGTATTTT
CDR3 protein: CATSRDVDTQYF

J gene: TRBJ1-1
clone size: .
D gene: .
V gene: TRBV10-3
CDR3 DNA: TGTGCCATCAGTGAACAGGCTGAAGCTTTCTTT
CDR3 protein: CAISEQAEAFF

J gene: TRBJ2-2
clone size: many
D gene: .
V gene: TRBV6-5
CDR3 DNA: TGTGCCAGCAGTTTGGACGCTGCCACTAACACCGGGGAGCTGTTTTTT
CDR3 protein: CASSLDAATNTGELFF

J gene: TRBJ2-1
clone size: many
D gene: TRBD2
V gene: TRBV11-3
CDR3 DNA: TGTGCCACTAGTCGCGGGGGGGCCAAGAAAAATGAGCAGTTCTTC
CDR3 protein: CATSRGGAKKNEQFF

J gene: TRBJ2-3
clone size: many
D gene: .
V gene: TRBV20-1
CDR3 DNA: TGCAGTGCTAGCGTGAGACAGGTGTTGAGCGGGGATACGCAGTATTTT
CDR3 protein: CSASVRQVLSGDTQYF

J gene: TRBJ1-1
clone size: .
D gene: .
V gene: TRBV6-2/TRBV6-3
CDR3 DNA: TGTGCCAGCAGTCATCTCGGACGTAGGACTGAAGCTTTCTTT
CDR3 protein: CASSHLGRRTEAFF

J gene: TRBJ1-6
clone size: many
D gene: .
V gene: TRBV5-4
CDR3 DNA: TGTGCCAGCAGCCGGGGCAATTCACCCCTCCACTTT
CDR3 protein: CASSRGNSPLHF

J gene: TRBJ1-1
clone size: many
D gene: TRBD1
V gene: TRBV12-3/TRBV12-4
CDR3 DNA: TGTGCCAGCAGTTTAGCTGCGGGACAGGGACGGGTGAACACTGAAGCTTTCTTT
CDR3 protein: CASSLAAGQGRVNTEAFF

J gene: TRBJ2-1
clone size: many
D gene: TRBD1
V gene: TRBV7-6
CDR3 DNA: TGTGCCAGCAGCTTAACGGCCGGACAGGCCGGGAATGAGCAGTTCTTC
CDR3 protein: CASSLTAGQAGNEQFF

J gene: TRBJ1-5
clone size: many
D gene: .
V gene: TRBV7-6
CDR3 DNA: TGTGCCAGCAGCTTGGATCCCAGTCAGCCCCAGCATTTT
CDR3 protein: CASSLDPSQPQHF